The rows below give T cell receptor beta chains drawn from one sample of a study of a mutant IDH1 vaccine in newly diagnosed glioma. No antigens are known for them. This table comes from immunoSEQ multiplex PCR, and its TCRdb copy is limited to in-frame clones, with some not included. The sample lists 77,000 or so clones, 75% to 90% occurring once. Here the sequenced sample was PBMCs, taken from a glioma patient whose treatment included an IDH1 peptide vaccine. The source of these receptors is a woman aged 45-65 years with glioma. Both conserved end residues are part of each CDR3. The order of the fields is clone size, D gene, V gene, J gene, CDR3 DNA, CDR3 protein. D genes are given only for firm matches. Expanded clones are given a class, and other clones once, few, many or no size at all.

clone size: .; D gene: .; V gene: TRBV27; J gene: TRBJ1-4; CDR3 DNA: TGTGCCAGCGGCCGGGGACCTATTGAAAAACTGTTTTTT; CDR3 protein: CASGRGPIEKLFF
clone size: few; D gene: .; V gene: TRBV5-1; J gene: TRBJ1-5; CDR3 DNA: TGCGCCAGCAGCTTGGTTCCGGGCCAGGGGAATCAGCCCCAGCATTTT; CDR3 protein: CASSLVPGQGNQPQHF
clone size: .; D gene: .; V gene: TRBV29-1; J gene: TRBJ1-3; CDR3 DNA: TGCAGCGTACCGACAGGAGAAGGAAACACCATATATTTT; CDR3 protein: CSVPTGEGNTIYF
clone size: .; D gene: .; V gene: TRBV18; J gene: TRBJ2-2; CDR3 DNA: TGTGCCAGCTCACGAGCCTACACCGGGGAGCTGTTTTTT; CDR3 protein: CASSRAYTGELFF
clone size: .; D gene: .; V gene: TRBV6-6; J gene: TRBJ1-2; CDR3 DNA: TGTGCCAGCAGTTACAATACGGCCGGAGATGGCTACACCTTC; CDR3 protein: CASSYNTAGDGYTF
clone size: once; D gene: TRBD1; V gene: TRBV11-2; J gene: TRBJ1-4; CDR3 DNA: TGTGCCAGCAACAGCCCTGGGACAGTTAATGAAAAACTGTTTTTT; CDR3 protein: CASNSPGTVNEKLFF
clone size: .; D gene: .; V gene: TRBV6-5; J gene: TRBJ1-6; CDR3 DNA: TGTGCCAGCAGTTCCAACAGGAATTCACCCCTCCACTTT; CDR3 protein: CASSSNRNSPLHF
clone size: .; D gene: TRBD1; V gene: TRBV6-5; J gene: TRBJ1-5; CDR3 DNA: TGTGCCAGCAGCTCGGACAGGGGAAACAATCAGCCCCAGCATTTT; CDR3 protein: CASSSDRGNNQPQHF
clone size: once; D gene: .; V gene: TRBV19; J gene: TRBJ1-4; CDR3 DNA: TGTGCCAGTAGTATGGGGGGCGGTGAAAAACTGTTTTTT; CDR3 protein: CASSMGGGEKLFF
clone size: .; D gene: TRBD2; V gene: TRBV6-1; J gene: TRBJ2-5; CDR3 DNA: TGTGCCAGCAGTGAAGGTGGGGAGCTAGCGGGAGGGCGAGAGACCCAGTACTTC; CDR3 protein: CASSEGGELAGGRETQYF
clone size: .; D gene: TRBD1; V gene: TRBV5-1; J gene: TRBJ1-4; CDR3 DNA: TGCGCCACCGCCGTGTCTGGACAGGGTAATGAAAAACTGTTTTTT; CDR3 protein: CATAVSGQGNEKLFF
clone size: .; D gene: TRBD2; V gene: TRBV28; J gene: TRBJ2-1; CDR3 DNA: TGTGCCAGCACCCTCTCGCGGGAGAGGATCGATGAGCAGTTCTTC; CDR3 protein: CASTLSRERIDEQFF
clone size: .; D gene: TRBD2; V gene: TRBV5-1; J gene: TRBJ2-1; CDR3 DNA: TGCGCCAGCAGGGATGAACTAGCGGGAGGGTACAATGAGCAGTTCTTC; CDR3 protein: CASRDELAGGYNEQFF
clone size: .; D gene: TRBD1; V gene: TRBV2; J gene: TRBJ1-4; CDR3 DNA: TGTGCCAGCAGTGGAAACAGGGGGGATGAAAAACTGTTTTTT; CDR3 protein: CASSGNRGDEKLFF
clone size: few; D gene: .; V gene: TRBV29-1; J gene: TRBJ1-1; CDR3 DNA: TGCAGCGTTGCCGACAGTGAAGCTTTCTTT; CDR3 protein: CSVADSEAFF
clone size: .; D gene: TRBD2; V gene: TRBV15; J gene: TRBJ2-1; CDR3 DNA: TGTGCCACCAGCGGAGGACTAGCGGGAGGTAGGAATGAGCAGTTCTTC; CDR3 protein: CATSGGLAGGRNEQFF
clone size: .; D gene: .; V gene: TRBV5-1; J gene: TRBJ2-7; CDR3 DNA: TGCGCCAGCAGCTTGGATAGCGCCGGGGGTGAGCAGTACTTC; CDR3 protein: CASSLDSAGGEQYF
clone size: .; D gene: .; V gene: TRBV18; J gene: TRBJ2-7; CDR3 DNA: TGTGCCAGCTCACCACCGGGGGGAGCATACGAGCAGTACTTC; CDR3 protein: CASSPPGGAYEQYF
clone size: .; D gene: .; V gene: TRBV10-2; J gene: TRBJ1-1; CDR3 DNA: TGCGCCAGCAGTGAAGGCGGGGGGTCTTACACTGAAGCTTTCTTT; CDR3 protein: CASSEGGGSYTEAFF
clone size: .; D gene: TRBD1; V gene: TRBV7-9; J gene: TRBJ1-1; CDR3 DNA: TGTGCCAGCAGCTTGGCGGGACAGGCAAGGTCGGGGGGTTTCTTT; CDR3 protein: CASSLAGQARSGGFF
clone size: .; D gene: TRBD1; V gene: TRBV5-1; J gene: TRBJ1-5; CDR3 DNA: TGCGCCAGCAGCTCGGGACAGGGCAGCAATCAGCCCCAGCATTTT; CDR3 protein: CASSSGQGSNQPQHF
clone size: .; D gene: .; V gene: TRBV6-4; J gene: TRBJ1-6; CDR3 DNA: TGTGCCAGCAGTGACTTCGGACAGTCCTATAATTCACCCCTCCACTTT; CDR3 protein: CASSDFGQSYNSPLHF
clone size: .; D gene: TRBD1; V gene: TRBV28; J gene: TRBJ2-1; CDR3 DNA: TGTGCCAGCAGTTTTTGGACAGGGGGTTACAATGAGCAGTTCTTC; CDR3 protein: CASSFWTGGYNEQFF
clone size: .; D gene: TRBD2; V gene: TRBV7-3; J gene: TRBJ2-3; CDR3 DNA: TGTGCCAGCAGCTTAACGAGGGGAGGGTTCCCCACAGATACGCAGTATTTT; CDR3 protein: CASSLTRGGFPTDTQYF
clone size: .; D gene: TRBD1; V gene: TRBV14; J gene: TRBJ2-1; CDR3 DNA: TGTGCCAGCAGCCCATTTAGGACAGGTGACTCCTACAATGAGCAGTTCTTC; CDR3 protein: CASSPFRTGDSYNEQFF
clone size: .; D gene: .; V gene: TRBV25-1; J gene: TRBJ2-2; CDR3 DNA: TGTGCCAGCAGTGAACAGGGTGGAACCGGGGAGCTGTTTTTT; CDR3 protein: CASSEQGGTGELFF
clone size: few; D gene: .; V gene: TRBV6-6; J gene: TRBJ2-5; CDR3 DNA: TGTGCCAGCAGTGAGCCAGGGATTGAGACCCAGTACTTC; CDR3 protein: CASSEPGIETQYF
clone size: .; D gene: .; V gene: TRBV28; J gene: TRBJ1-5; CDR3 DNA: TGTGCCAGCAGTTCCTACCCCCGGGCAGCAAAATATCAGCCCCAGCATTTT; CDR3 protein: CASSSYPRAAKYQPQHF
clone size: .; D gene: .; V gene: TRBV5-6; J gene: TRBJ2-1; CDR3 DNA: TGTGCCAGCAGCCCAATGGACTACTACAATGAGCAGTTCTTC; CDR3 protein: CASSPMDYYNEQFF
clone size: .; D gene: .; V gene: TRBV9; J gene: TRBJ2-2; CDR3 DNA: TGTGCCAGCAGCGTACGGTGGAATGGCCCCGGGGAGCTGTTTTTT; CDR3 protein: CASSVRWNGPGELFF
clone size: .; D gene: .; V gene: TRBV11-2; J gene: TRBJ1-5; CDR3 DNA: TGTGCCAGCAGCTCAGGGTATAGCAATCAGCCCCAGCATTTT; CDR3 protein: CASSSGYSNQPQHF
clone size: once; D gene: .; V gene: TRBV19; J gene: TRBJ1-1; CDR3 DNA: TGTGCCAGTAGTATCGCCCGGACAGTGAACACTGAAGCTTTCTTT; CDR3 protein: CASSIARTVNTEAFF
clone size: .; D gene: .; V gene: TRBV19; J gene: TRBJ1-5; CDR3 DNA: TGTGCCAGTAGTATCGACGTCGATCAGCCCCAGCATTTT; CDR3 protein: CASSIDVDQPQHF
clone size: .; D gene: TRBD2; V gene: TRBV29-1; J gene: TRBJ2-1; CDR3 DNA: TGCAGCGTTGAATTGCTAGCGGGAGTAGGCAATGAGCAGTTCTTC; CDR3 protein: CSVELLAGVGNEQFF
clone size: .; D gene: .; V gene: TRBV7-9; J gene: TRBJ2-5; CDR3 DNA: TGTGCCAGCGCTGGGGAGAGGGAGAGTAAAGAGACCCAGTACTTC; CDR3 protein: CASAGERESKETQYF
clone size: .; D gene: .; V gene: TRBV7-3; J gene: TRBJ2-5; CDR3 DNA: TGTGCCAGCAGCCTTGGTTCGGGGACGGAAGAGACCCAGTACTTC; CDR3 protein: CASSLGSGTEETQYF
clone size: .; D gene: TRBD1; V gene: TRBV9; J gene: TRBJ2-5; CDR3 DNA: TGTGCCAGCAGCCCACCGACAGGGGGAGAGACCCAGTACTTC; CDR3 protein: CASSPPTGGETQYF
clone size: .; D gene: TRBD1; V gene: TRBV7-6; J gene: TRBJ1-6; CDR3 DNA: TGTGCCAGCAGCGAGGGACAGGAGACATCACCCCTCCACTTT; CDR3 protein: CASSEGQETSPLHF
clone size: few; D gene: .; V gene: TRBV19; J gene: TRBJ2-2; CDR3 DNA: TGTGCCAGTAGTACCGGGGGGCGCGACACCGGGGAGCTGTTTTTT; CDR3 protein: CASSTGGRDTGELFF
clone size: few; D gene: TRBD1; V gene: TRBV9; J gene: TRBJ1-1; CDR3 DNA: TGTGCCAGCAGCGTAGCTAGGACAGGGACTGAAGCTTTCTTT; CDR3 protein: CASSVARTGTEAFF
clone size: .; D gene: TRBD2; V gene: TRBV14; J gene: TRBJ2-1; CDR3 DNA: TGTGCCAGCAGCCCTCCGGGACTAGTGTCTGTCAATGAGCAGTTCTTC; CDR3 protein: CASSPPGLVSVNEQFF
clone size: .; D gene: .; V gene: TRBV7-6; J gene: TRBJ2-1; CDR3 DNA: TGTGCCAGCAGCTCCACTCGACTGGGCCCCCACAATGAGCAGTTCTTC; CDR3 protein: CASSSTRLGPHNEQFF